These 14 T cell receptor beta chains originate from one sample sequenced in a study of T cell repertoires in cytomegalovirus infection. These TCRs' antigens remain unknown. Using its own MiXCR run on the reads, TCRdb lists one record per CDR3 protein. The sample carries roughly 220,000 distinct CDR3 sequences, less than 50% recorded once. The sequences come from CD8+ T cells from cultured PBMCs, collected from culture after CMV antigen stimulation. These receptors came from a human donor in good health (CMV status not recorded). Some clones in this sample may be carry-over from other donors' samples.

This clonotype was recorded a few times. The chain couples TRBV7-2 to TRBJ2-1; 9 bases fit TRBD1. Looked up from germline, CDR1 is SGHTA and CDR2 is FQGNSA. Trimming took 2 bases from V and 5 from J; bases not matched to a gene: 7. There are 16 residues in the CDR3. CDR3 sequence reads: CASSLRDRGINNEQFF. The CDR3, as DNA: TGTGCCAGCAGCTTACGCGACAGGGGGATTAACAATGAGCAGTTCTTC.

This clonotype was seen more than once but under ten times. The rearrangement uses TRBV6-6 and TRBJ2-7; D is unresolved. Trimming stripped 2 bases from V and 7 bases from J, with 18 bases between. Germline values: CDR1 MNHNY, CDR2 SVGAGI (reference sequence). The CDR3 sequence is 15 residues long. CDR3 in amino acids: CASSYTSDGPKEQYF. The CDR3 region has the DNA TGTGCCAGCAGTTACACATCGGACGGCCCTAAGGAGCAGTACTTC.

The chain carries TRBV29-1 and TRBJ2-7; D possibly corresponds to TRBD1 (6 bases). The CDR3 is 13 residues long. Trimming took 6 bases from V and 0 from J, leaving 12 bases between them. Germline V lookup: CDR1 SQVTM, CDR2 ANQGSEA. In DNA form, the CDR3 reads TGCAGCGTCGAGAGAGGGGGCTCCTACGAGCAGTACTTC. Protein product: CSVERGGSYEQYF.

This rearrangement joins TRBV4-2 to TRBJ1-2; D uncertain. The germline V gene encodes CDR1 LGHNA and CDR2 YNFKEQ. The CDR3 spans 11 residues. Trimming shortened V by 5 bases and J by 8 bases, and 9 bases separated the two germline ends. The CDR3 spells CASSKTEGYTF. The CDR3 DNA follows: TGTGCCAGCAGCAAAACCGAGGGCTACACCTTC.

The CDR3 DNA is TGTGCCAGCAGCTTGTTCGACAGTCTCTCTGGAAACACCATATATTTT. Its translation: CASSLFDSLSGNTIYF. The V call is TRBV5-6, the J call TRBJ1-3, with D maybe TRBD1 (5 bases). The CDR3 contains 16 residues. The germline gives CDR1 SGHDT, CDR2 YYEEEE. Trimming took 1 base from V and 0 from J, leaving 11 bases between them.

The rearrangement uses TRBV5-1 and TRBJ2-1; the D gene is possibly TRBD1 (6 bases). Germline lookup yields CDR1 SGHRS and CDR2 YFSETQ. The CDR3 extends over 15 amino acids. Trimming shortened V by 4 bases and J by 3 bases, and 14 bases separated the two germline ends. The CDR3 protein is CASSQLTGIYNEQFF. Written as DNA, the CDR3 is TGCGCCAGCAGCCAGCTGACAGGAATCTACAATGAGCAGTTCTTC.

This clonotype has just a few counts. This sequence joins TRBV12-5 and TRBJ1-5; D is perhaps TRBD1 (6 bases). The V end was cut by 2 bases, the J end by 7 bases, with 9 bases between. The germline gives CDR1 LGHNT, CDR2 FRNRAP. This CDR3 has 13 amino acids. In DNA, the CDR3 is TGTGCTAGTGGTTTGAAGGGGGGCCAGCCCCAGCATTTT. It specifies CASGLKGGQPQHF.

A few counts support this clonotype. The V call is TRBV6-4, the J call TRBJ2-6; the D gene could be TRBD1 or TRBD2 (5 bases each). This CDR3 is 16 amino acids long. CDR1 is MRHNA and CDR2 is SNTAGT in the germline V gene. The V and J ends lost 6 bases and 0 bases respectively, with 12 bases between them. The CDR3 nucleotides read TGTGCCAGCAGCCGGGACGCGAGCTCTGGGGCCAACGTCCTGACTTTC. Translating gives CASSRDASSGANVLTF.

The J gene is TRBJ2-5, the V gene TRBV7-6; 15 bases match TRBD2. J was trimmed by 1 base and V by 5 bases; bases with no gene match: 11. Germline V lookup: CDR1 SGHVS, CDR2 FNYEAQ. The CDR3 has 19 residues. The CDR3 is CASSLRGTSGGHPQETQYF. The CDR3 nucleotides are TGTGCCAGCAGCCTCCGGGGGACTAGCGGGGGGCATCCCCAAGAGACCCAGTACTTC.

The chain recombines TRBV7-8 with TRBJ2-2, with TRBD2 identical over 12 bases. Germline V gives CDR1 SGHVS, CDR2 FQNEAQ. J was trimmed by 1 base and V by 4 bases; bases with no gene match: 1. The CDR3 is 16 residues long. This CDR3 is CASSWGLAGNTGELFF. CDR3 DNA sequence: TGTGCCAGCAGCTGGGGACTAGCGGGGAACACCGGGGAGCTGTTTTTT.

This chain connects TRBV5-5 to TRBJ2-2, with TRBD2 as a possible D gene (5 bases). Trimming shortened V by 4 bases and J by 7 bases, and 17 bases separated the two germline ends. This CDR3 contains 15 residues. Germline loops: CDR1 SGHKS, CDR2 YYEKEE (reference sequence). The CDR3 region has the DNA TGTGCCAGCAGCGGCGCCGGGAACATGAACGGGGAGCTGTTTTTT. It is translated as CASSGAGNMNGELFF.

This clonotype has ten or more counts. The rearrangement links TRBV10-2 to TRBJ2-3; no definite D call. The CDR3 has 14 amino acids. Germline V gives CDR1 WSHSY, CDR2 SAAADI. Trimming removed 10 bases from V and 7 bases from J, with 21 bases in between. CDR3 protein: CATFRFNESHTQYF. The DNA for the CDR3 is TGCGCCACCTTTAGGTTCAATGAGTCACATACGCAGTATTTT.

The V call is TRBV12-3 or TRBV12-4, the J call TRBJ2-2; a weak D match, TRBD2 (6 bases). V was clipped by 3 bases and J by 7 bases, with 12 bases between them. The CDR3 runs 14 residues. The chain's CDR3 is CASSFGGVNGELFF. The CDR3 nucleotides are TGTGCCAGCAGTTTCGGGGGAGTAAACGGGGAGCTGTTTTTT.

The CDR3 loop is CATYSGTGSTDTQYF. DNA of the CDR3: TGTGCCACATATTCCGGGACAGGGAGTACAGATACGCAGTATTTT. This sequence joins TRBV7-9 and TRBJ2-3; 9 bases fit TRBD1. The CDR3 is 15 amino acids. Germline CDR1 SEHNR, CDR2 FQNEAQ (reference sequence). The trim removed 10 bases at V and 3 bases at J, leaving 11 bases unmatched.